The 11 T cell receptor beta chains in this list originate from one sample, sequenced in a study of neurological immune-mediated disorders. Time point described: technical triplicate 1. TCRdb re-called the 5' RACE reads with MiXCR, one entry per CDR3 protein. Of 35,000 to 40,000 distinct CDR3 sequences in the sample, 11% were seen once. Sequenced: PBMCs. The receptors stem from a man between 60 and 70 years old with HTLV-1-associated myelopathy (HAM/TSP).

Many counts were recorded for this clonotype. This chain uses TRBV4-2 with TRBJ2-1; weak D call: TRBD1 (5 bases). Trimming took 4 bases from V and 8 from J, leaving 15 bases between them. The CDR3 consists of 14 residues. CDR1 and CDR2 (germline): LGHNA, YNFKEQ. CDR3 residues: CASSPGARPDEQFF. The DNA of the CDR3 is TGTGCCAGCAGCCCTGGGGCTAGACCCGATGAGCAGTTCTTC.

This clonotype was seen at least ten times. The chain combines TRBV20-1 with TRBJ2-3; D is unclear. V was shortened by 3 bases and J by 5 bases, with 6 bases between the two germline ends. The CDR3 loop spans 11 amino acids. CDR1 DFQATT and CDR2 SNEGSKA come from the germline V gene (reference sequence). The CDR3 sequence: CSASGRDTQYF. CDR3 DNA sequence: TGCAGTGCTAGTGGCCGAGATACGCAGTATTTT.

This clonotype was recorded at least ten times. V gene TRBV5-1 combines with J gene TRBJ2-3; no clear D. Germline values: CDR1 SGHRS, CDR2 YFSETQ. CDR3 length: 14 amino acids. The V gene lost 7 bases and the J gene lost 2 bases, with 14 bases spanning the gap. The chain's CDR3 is CASGDRSTTDTQYF. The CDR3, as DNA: TGCGCCAGCGGAGATAGGTCCACCACAGATACGCAGTATTTT. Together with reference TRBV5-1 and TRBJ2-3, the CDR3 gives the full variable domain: KAGVTQTPRYLIKTRGQQVTLSCSPISGHRSVSWYQQTPGQGLQFLFEYFSETQRNKGNFPGRFSGRQFSNSRSEMNVSTLELGDSALYLCASGDRSTTDTQYFGPGTRLTVL.

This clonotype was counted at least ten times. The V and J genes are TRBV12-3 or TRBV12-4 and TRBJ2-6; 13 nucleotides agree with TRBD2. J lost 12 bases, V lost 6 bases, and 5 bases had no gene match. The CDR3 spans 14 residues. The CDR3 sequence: CASSWTSGRAVLTF. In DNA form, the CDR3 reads TGTGCCAGCAGCTGGACTAGCGGGAGAGCCGTCCTGACTTTC.

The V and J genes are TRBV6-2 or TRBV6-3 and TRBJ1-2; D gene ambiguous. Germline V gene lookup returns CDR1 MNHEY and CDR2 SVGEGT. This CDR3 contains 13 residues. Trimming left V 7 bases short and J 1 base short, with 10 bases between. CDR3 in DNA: TGTGCCAGCACCGCGGGCAGTAACTATGGCTACACCTTC. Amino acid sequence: CASTAGSNYGYTF.

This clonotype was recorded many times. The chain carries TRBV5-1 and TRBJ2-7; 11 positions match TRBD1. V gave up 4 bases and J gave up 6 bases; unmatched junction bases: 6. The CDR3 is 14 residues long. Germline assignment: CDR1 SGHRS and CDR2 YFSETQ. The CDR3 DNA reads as TGCGCCAGCAGCGACCGGACAGGGGGCTCCGAGCAGTACTTC. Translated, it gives CASSDRTGGSEQYF.

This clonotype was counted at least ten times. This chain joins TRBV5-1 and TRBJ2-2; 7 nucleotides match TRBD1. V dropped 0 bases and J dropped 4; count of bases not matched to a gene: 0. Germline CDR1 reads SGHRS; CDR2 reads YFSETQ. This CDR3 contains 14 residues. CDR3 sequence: CASSLAGGTGELFF. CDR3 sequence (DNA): TGCGCCAGCAGCTTGGCAGGGGGCACCGGGGAGCTGTTTTTT.

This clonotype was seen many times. CDR3 amino acids: CASQIRQETQYF. The CDR3 coding sequence is TGTGCCAGCCAGATAAGGCAAGAGACCCAGTACTTC. This chain links TRBV18 with TRBJ2-5; no reliable D call. V lost 8 bases, J lost 2 bases, and 9 bases lay in between. This CDR3 comprises 12 residues. Germline V gene sequence: CDR1 KGHSH, CDR2 LQKENI.

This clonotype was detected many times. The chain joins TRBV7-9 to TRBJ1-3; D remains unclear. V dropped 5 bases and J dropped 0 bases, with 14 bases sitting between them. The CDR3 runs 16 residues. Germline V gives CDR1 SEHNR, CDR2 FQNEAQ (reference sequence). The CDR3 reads CASSPKGRYSGNTIYF. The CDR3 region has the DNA TGTGCCAGCAGCCCCAAGGGCAGATACTCTGGAAACACCATATATTTT.

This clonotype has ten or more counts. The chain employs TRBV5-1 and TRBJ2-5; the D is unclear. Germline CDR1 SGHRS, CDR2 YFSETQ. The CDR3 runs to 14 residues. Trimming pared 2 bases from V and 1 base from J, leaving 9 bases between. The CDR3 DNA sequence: TGCGCCAGCAGCTTACGTACGGTCCAAGAGACCCAGTACTTC. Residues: CASSLRTVQETQYF. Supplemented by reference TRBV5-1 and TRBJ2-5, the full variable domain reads KAGVTQTPRYLIKTRGQQVTLSCSPISGHRSVSWYQQTPGQGLQFLFEYFSETQRNKGNFPGRFSGRQFSNSRSEMNVSTLELGDSALYLCASSLRTVQETQYFGPGTRLLVL.

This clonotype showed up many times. The DNA of the CDR3 is TGTGCCAGCAGTTACTCGACTAAGTTCAGTAACGTGGCCAAAAACATTCAGTACTTC. Protein product: CASSYSTKFSNVAKNIQYF. The chain has TRBV6-5 and TRBJ2-4, with D perhaps TRBD2 (5 bases). Germline CDR1 reads MNHEY; CDR2 reads SVGAGI. V was shortened by 0 bases and J by 1 base, with 19 bases between the two germline ends. The CDR3 sequence is 19 residues long.